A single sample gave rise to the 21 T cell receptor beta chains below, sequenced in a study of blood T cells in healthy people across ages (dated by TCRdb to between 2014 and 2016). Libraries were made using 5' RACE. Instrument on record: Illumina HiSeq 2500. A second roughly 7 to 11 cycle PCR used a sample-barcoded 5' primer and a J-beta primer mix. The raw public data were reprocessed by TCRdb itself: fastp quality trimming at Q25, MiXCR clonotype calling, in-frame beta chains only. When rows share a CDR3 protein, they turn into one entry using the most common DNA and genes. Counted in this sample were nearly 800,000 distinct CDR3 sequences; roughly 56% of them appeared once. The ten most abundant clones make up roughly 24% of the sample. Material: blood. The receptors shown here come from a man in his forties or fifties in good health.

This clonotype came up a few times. CDR3 loop: CATSRSARGAGETQYF. CDR3 in DNA: TGTGCCACCAGCAGATCCGCTCGGGGGGCCGGAGAGACCCAGTACTTC. The chain combines TRBV15 with TRBJ2-5; maybe TRBD2 (7 bases). V was shortened by 2 bases and J by 4 bases, with 17 bases between the two germline ends. The CDR3 sequence is 16 residues long. The germline CDR1 and CDR2 sequences are LNHNV and YYDKDF (reference sequence).

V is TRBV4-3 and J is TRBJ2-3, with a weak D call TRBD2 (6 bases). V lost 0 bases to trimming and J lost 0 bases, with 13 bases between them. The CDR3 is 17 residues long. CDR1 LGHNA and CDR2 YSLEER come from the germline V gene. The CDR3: CASSQDFRGSSTDTQYF. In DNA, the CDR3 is TGCGCCAGCAGCCAAGACTTTCGGGGGAGTAGCACAGATACGCAGTATTTT.

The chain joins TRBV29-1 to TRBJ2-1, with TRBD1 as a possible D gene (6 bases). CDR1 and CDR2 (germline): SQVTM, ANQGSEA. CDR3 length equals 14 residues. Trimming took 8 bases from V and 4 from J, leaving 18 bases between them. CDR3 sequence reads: CSSPRDKYYNEQFF. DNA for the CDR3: TGCAGCTCCCCCCGGGACAAGTATTACAATGAGCAGTTCTTC.

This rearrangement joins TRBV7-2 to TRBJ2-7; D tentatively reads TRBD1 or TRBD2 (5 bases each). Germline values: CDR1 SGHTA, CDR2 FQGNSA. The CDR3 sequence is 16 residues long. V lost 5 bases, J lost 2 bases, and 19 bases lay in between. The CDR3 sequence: CASSLNLGTNTYEQYF. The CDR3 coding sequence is TGTGCCAGCAGCCTAAATCTCGGGACGAATACCTACGAGCAGTACTTC.

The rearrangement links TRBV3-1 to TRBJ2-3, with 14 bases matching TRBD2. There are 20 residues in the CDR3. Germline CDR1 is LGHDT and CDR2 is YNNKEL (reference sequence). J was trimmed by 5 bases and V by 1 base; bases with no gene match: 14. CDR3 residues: CASSQGPGTSGSRGGDTQYF. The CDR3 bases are TGTGCCAGCAGCCAAGGACCCGGGACTAGCGGGAGCCGCGGGGGAGATACGCAGTATTTT.

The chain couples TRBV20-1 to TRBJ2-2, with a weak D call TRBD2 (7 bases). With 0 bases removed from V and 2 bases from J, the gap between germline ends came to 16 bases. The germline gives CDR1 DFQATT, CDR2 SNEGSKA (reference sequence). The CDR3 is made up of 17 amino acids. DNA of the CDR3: TGCAGTGCTAGAGATACGGCCGGGGGGCCAAACACCGGGGAGCTGTTTTTT. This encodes CSARDTAGGPNTGELFF.

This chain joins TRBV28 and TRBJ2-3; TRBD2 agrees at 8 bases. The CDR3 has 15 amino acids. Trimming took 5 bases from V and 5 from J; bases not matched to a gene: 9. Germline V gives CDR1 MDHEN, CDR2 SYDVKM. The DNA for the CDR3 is TGTGCCAGCAGTCTTGGGAGCGGGGGTTTAGATACGCAGTATTTT. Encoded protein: CASSLGSGGLDTQYF.

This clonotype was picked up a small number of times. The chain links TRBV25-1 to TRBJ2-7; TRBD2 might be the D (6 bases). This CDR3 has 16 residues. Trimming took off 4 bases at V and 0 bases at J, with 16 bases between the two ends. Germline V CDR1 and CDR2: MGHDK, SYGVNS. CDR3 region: CASSGTGAGPSYEQYF. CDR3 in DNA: TGTGCCAGCAGTGGGACGGGAGCGGGCCCCTCCTACGAGCAGTACTTC.

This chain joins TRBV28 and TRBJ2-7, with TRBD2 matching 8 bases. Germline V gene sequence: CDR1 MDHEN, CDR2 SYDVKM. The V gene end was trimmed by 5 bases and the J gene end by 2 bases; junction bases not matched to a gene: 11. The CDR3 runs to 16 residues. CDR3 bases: TGTGCCAGCAGTACCCTTCGGGGGGGAGGAACCTACGAGCAGTACTTC. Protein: CASSTLRGGGTYEQYF.

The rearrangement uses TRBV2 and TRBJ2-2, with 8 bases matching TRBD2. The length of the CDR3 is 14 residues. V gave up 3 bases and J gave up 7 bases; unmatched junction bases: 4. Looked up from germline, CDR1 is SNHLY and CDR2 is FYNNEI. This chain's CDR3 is CASSDAAGGGELFF. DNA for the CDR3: TGTGCCAGCAGTGATGCGGCGGGAGGCGGGGAGCTGTTTTTT.

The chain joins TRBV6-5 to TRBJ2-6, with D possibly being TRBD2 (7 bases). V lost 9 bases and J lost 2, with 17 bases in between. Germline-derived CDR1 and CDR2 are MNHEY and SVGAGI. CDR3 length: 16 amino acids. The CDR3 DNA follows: TGTGCCAGTAACGGGGGGCGTCCAGCTGGGGCCAACGTCCTGACTTTC. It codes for CASNGGRPAGANVLTF.

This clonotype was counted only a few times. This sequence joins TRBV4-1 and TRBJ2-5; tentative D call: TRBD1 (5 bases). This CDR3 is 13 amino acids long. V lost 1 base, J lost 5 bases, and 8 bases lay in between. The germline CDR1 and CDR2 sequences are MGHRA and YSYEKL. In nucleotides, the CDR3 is TGCGCCAGCAGCCAAGTCAGGGTGGAGACCCAGTACTTC. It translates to CASSQVRVETQYF.

The CDR3 spells CASSGQSHYGYTF. The CDR3 nucleotides are TGTGCCAGCAGTGGTCAGAGTCACTATGGCTACACCTTC. This sequence joins TRBV2 and TRBJ1-2; D not certain. From germline, CDR1 is SNHLY and CDR2 FYNNEI. The V and J ends lost 4 bases and 3 bases respectively, with 9 bases between them. The CDR3 runs to 13 residues.

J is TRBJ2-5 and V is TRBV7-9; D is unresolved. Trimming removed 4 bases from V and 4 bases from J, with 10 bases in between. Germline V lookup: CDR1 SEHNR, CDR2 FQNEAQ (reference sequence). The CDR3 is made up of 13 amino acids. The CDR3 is CASSSTRLETQYF. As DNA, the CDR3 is TGTGCCAGCAGCTCGACCCGCTTAGAGACCCAGTACTTC.

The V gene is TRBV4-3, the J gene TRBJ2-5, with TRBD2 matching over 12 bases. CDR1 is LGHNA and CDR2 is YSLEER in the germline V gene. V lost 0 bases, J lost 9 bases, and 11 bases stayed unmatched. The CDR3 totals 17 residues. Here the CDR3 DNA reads TGCGCCAGCAGCCAAGAGGTTGCTAGCGGGGGGGAACTACCCCAGTACTTC. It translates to CASSQEVASGGELPQYF.

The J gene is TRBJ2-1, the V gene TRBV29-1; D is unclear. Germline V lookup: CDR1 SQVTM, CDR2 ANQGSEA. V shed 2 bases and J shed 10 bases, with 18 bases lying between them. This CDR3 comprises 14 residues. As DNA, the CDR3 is TGCAGCGTTGAACACGGGCTAGGGATTAGCGAGCAGTTCTTC. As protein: CSVEHGLGISEQFF.

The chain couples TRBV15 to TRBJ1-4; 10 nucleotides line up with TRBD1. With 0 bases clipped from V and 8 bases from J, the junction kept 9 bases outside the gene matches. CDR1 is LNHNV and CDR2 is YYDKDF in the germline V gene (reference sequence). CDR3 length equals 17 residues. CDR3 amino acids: CATSREISGQGTEKLFF. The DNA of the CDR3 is TGTGCCACCAGCAGAGAGATCTCGGGACAGGGGACGGAAAAACTGTTTTTT.

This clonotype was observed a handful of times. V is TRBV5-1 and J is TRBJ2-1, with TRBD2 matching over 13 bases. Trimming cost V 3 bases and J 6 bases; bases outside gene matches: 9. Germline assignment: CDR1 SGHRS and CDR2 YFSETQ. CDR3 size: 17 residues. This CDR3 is CASSSAPTSGRLNEQFF. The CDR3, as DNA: TGCGCCAGCAGCTCGGCCCCGACTAGCGGGAGGCTCAATGAGCAGTTCTTC.

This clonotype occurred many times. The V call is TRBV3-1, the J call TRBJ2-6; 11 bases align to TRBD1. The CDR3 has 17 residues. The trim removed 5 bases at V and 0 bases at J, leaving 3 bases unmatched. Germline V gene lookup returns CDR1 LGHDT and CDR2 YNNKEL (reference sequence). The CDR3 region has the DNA TGTGCCAGCAGCACCGGGACAGGGGGCTCTGGGGCCAACGTCCTGACTTTC. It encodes CASSTGTGGSGANVLTF.

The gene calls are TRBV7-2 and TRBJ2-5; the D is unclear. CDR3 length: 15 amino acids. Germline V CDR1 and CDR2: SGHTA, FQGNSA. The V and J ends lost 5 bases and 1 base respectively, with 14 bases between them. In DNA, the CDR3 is TGTGCCAGCAGCCGTACGGTTGCCCCCCAAGAGACCCAGTACTTC. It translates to CASSRTVAPQETQYF.

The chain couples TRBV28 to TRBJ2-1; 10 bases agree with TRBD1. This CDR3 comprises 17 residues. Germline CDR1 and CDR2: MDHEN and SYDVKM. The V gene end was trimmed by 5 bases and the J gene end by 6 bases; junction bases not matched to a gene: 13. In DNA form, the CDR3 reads TGTGCCAGCAGTAGTTACCCCGGGACAGGGGTCGGCAATGAGCAGTTCTTC. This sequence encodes CASSSYPGTGVGNEQFF.